One TCR beta chain is described in this entry. Germline CDR1 reads LGHDT; CDR2 reads YNNKEL (reference sequence). The germline V and J ends were trimmed by 3 bases and 4 bases, with 9 bases remaining between them. The CDR3 extends over 14 amino acids. The data belong to a study of blood T cell repertoires in COVID-19. The authors' processing: Using reference gene primer amplification, nucleated cell counts were estimated. Produced via immunoSEQ multiplex PCR; TCRdb's table is partial and in-frame only. V and J calls and clone size are copied from that table; D and trimming were computed from the DNA. The sample consists of 150,000 or so clones, more than 75% of them appearing once.

What was sequenced was peripheral blood. This TCR was sampled from a man older than 75 with acute or convalescent COVID-19. V and J are TRBV3-1 (or the pseudogene TRBV3-2) and TRBJ1-4; a weak D match, TRBD1 (5 bases). The CDR3 bases are TGTGCCAGCAGCCACCAGGGTTATAATGAAAAACTGTTTTTT. This sequence encodes CASSHQGYNEKLFF.